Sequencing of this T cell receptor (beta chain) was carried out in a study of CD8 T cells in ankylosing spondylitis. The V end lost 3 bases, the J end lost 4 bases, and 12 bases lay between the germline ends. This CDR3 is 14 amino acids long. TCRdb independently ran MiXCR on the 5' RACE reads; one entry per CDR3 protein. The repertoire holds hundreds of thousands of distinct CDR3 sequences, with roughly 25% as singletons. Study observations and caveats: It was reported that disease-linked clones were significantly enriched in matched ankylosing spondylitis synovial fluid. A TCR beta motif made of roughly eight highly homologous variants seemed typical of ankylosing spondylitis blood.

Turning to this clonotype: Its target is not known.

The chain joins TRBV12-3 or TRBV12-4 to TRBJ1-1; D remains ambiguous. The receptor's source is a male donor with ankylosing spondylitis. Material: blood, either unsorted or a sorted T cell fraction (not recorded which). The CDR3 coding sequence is TGTGCCAGCAGTTTCACTTCCCTGGGCACTGAAGCTTTCTTT. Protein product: CASSFTSLGTEAFF.